This T cell receptor beta chain was documented in a study of identical twins. Study-level results: Zero-insertion analyses could be partly confounded by invariant MAIT and iNKT cells.

This clonotype was counted only a few times. Its antigen is as yet unknown. The CDR3 length is 14 residues. Trimming at V came to 5 bases and at J to 5 bases, leaving 4 bases not matched to a gene. CDR1 and CDR2 from the germline V gene are SGHTA and FQGTGA. TCRdb reanalysed the 5' RACE reads using MiXCR and keeps one entry per CDR3 protein. The data contain around 100,000 distinct CDR3 sequences, under 6.5% of them seen just once; the ten biggest clones take up more than 10%. The TCR sequence derives from a woman between 50 and 59 years old in good health. Sequenced material: memory T cells sorted from blood. V gene TRBV7-3 combines with J gene TRBJ2-7, with 12 bases matching TRBD2. The CDR3 loop reads CASSPTSGSDEQYF. CDR3 DNA: TGTGCCAGCAGCCCGACTAGCGGGAGCGACGAGCAGTACTTC.